These 20 T cell receptor beta chains were all obtained from the same sample, sequenced in a study of patients and donors after allogeneic stem cell transplantation. MiXCR, applied by TCRdb to the RT-PCR reads, yields one record per CDR3 protein. The sample contains roughly 960,000 distinct CDR3 sequences, approximately 18% of which appear only once. The sample comprised blood, either unsorted or a sorted T cell fraction (not recorded which). The receptors here all came from a human donor who was either an allogeneic HSCT recipient or a stem cell or donor lymphocyte infusion donor (not recorded which). It is not recorded whose cells these are; they may come from a transplant donor.

This clonotype was seen only a few times. CDR3 coding DNA: TGTGCCAGCAGCCCCCTCGAGATACACAATGAGCAGTTCTTC. It encodes CASSPLEIHNEQFF. This chain connects TRBV5-8 to TRBJ2-1; D call uncertain. V lost 4 bases and J 5 bases, leaving 13 bases between the germline ends. Germline CDR1 is SGHTS and CDR2 is YDEGEE. The CDR3 loop spans 14 amino acids.

J is TRBJ2-3 and V is TRBV6-1, with TRBD2 identical over 8 bases. Germline CDR1 reads MNHNS; CDR2 reads SASEGT. The J segment lost 8 bases and the V segment lost 1 base, leaving 8 bases of the junction unmatched. The CDR3 is 15 residues long. The CDR3 region is CASSEDLAGSGTQYF. The DNA for the CDR3 is TGTGCCAGCAGTGAAGACCTAGCGGGTTCGGGTACGCAGTATTTT.

A few counts support this clonotype. This chain joins TRBV6-5 and TRBJ1-3; D is unclear. V lost 7 bases to trimming and J lost 8 bases, with 6 bases between them. Germline assignment: CDR1 MNHEY and CDR2 SVGAGI. The CDR3 is made up of 10 amino acids. This CDR3 is CASIGDTIYF. Written as DNA, the CDR3 is TGTGCCAGCATCGGGGACACCATATATTTT.

This clonotype turned up a few times. This rearrangement joins TRBV18 to TRBJ1-1; D is uncertain. Per germline, CDR1 KGHSH and CDR2 LQKENI. Deletions cut 7 bases from V and 4 bases from J, with 16 bases between. This CDR3 has 14 residues. The CDR3, as DNA: TGTGCCAGCTTAAGCGCCGGGTTCGGCACTGAAGCTTTCTTT. It translates to CASLSAGFGTEAFF. The entire variable domain, with the rest obtained from reference TRBV18 and TRBJ1-1, is as follows: NAGVMQNPRHLVRRRGQEARLRCSPMKGHSHVYWYRQLPEEGLKFMVYLQKENIIDESGMPKERFSAEFPKEGPSILRIQQVVRGDSAAYFCASLSAGFGTEAFFGQGTRLTVV.

The V gene is TRBV29-1, the J gene TRBJ2-7, with D perhaps TRBD2 (6 bases). Per the germline V gene, CDR1 is SQVTM and CDR2 is ANQGSEA. This CDR3 has 15 amino acids. V dropped 0 bases and J dropped 4 bases, with 16 bases sitting between them. The CDR3 DNA reads as TGCAGCGTTGAAGATCTTGACGGGAGAGGTTACGAGCAGTACTTC. The encoded protein is CSVEDLDGRGYEQYF.

This clonotype showed up just a few times. V and J are TRBV20-1 and TRBJ2-3; tentatively, D is TRBD1 or TRBD2 (6 bases each). V was cut by 3 bases and J by 3 bases, with 13 bases left in between. Per the germline V gene, CDR1 is DFQATT and CDR2 is SNEGSKA (reference sequence). CDR3 size: 14 residues. Written as DNA, the CDR3 is TGCAGTGCTAGCCCCCAGGGGAGGACAGATACGCAGTATTTT. Protein: CSASPQGRTDTQYF.

This clonotype was seen more than once but under ten times. The chain joins TRBV6-1 to TRBJ2-1; 10 bases are a match to TRBD2. The CDR3 totals 16 residues. Germline assignment: CDR1 MNHNS and CDR2 SASEGT. The trim removed 8 bases at V and 4 bases at J, leaving 11 bases unmatched. The CDR3 region has the DNA TGTGCCAGCGGGTTCCGGACTAGCGGTTTATACAATGAGCAGTTCTTC. This sequence encodes CASGFRTSGLYNEQFF.

This clonotype was detected once. A read error may produce the germline difference seen at one junction end. V usage is TRBV5-1 and J usage is TRBJ2-7; D call uncertain. Germline CDR1 is SGHRS and CDR2 is YFSETQ. This CDR3 is 13 amino acids long. In DNA form, the CDR3 reads TGCGCCAGCAGACGCACTGGAAGCTACAAGCAGTACTTC. As protein: CASRRTGSYKQYF.

In this sample, this clonotype turned up many times. This chain's CDR3 is CATSRDGYRSGELFF. The CDR3 bases are TGTGCCACCAGCAGAGATGGTTACAGGTCCGGGGAGCTGTTTTTT. The V call is TRBV15, the J call TRBJ2-2; a possible D gene is TRBD1 (5 bases). The CDR3 has 15 residues. Germline V gives CDR1 LNHNV, CDR2 YYDKDF (reference sequence). V was shortened by 0 bases and J by 6 bases, with 11 bases between the two germline ends.

The chain employs TRBV5-6 and TRBJ1-5; no clear D gene. Germline V gives CDR1 SGHDT, CDR2 YYEEEE. The CDR3 consists of 15 residues. V lost 1 base and J 3 bases, leaving 11 bases between the germline ends. CDR3 protein: CASSLWVSANQPQHF. DNA for the CDR3: TGTGCCAGCAGCTTGTGGGTAAGCGCCAATCAGCCCCAGCATTTT.

The genes are TRBV5-4 and TRBJ2-7; 9 bases line up with TRBD1. The germline V gene encodes CDR1 SGHNT and CDR2 YYREEE (reference sequence). The CDR3 runs to 14 residues. The V segment lost 4 bases and the J segment 5 bases; nucleotides outside the gene matches: 7. This chain's CDR3 is CASSRGTGWNEQYF. CDR3 bases: TGTGCCAGCAGCCGAGGGACAGGGTGGAACGAGCAGTACTTC.

The chain carries TRBV5-6 and TRBJ2-2; 9 bases align to TRBD2. The length of the CDR3 is 16 residues. Germline V gives CDR1 SGHDT, CDR2 YYEEEE. With V trimmed by 3 bases and J by 5 bases, 8 bases remained unmatched. CDR3 loop: CASSYVAGVRTGELFF. In DNA form, the CDR3 reads TGTGCCAGCAGCTACGTAGCGGGAGTAAGGACCGGGGAGCTGTTTTTT.

There are a few counts of this clonotype. J is TRBJ1-1 and V is TRBV15, with D unresolved. The CDR3 is 12 amino acids. V lost 1 base, J lost 5 bases, and 5 bases lay in between. CDR1 is LNHNV, CDR2 YYDKDF, per germline (reference sequence). CDR3 residues: CATSRVGTEAFF. In DNA, the CDR3 is TGTGCCACCAGCAGAGTTGGGACTGAAGCTTTCTTT.

This clonotype occurred many times. This sequence joins TRBV5-1 and TRBJ2-1, with 13 bases identical to TRBD2. The V segment lost 4 bases and the J segment 7 bases; nucleotides outside the gene matches: 5. The CDR3 runs 15 residues. Per germline, CDR1 SGHRS and CDR2 YFSETQ. This CDR3 reads CASSPTSGRANEQFF. CDR3 bases: TGCGCCAGCAGCCCCACTAGCGGGAGGGCTAATGAGCAGTTCTTC. Variable domain in full (rest from reference TRBV5-1 and TRBJ2-1): KAGVTQTPRYLIKTRGQQVTLSCSPISGHRSVSWYQQTPGQGLQFLFEYFSETQRNKGNFPGRFSGRQFSNSRSEMNVSTLELGDSALYLCASSPTSGRANEQFFGPGTRLTVL.

The chain joins TRBV5-1 to TRBJ2-2; TRBD2 matches 15 bases. The germline V gene encodes CDR1 SGHRS and CDR2 YFSETQ. J lost 0 bases, V lost 5 bases, and 8 bases had no gene match. The length of the CDR3 is 19 residues. CDR3 amino acids: CASRRGLAGGSANTGELFF. The CDR3 bases are TGCGCCAGCAGGCGGGGACTAGCGGGAGGCTCTGCGAACACCGGGGAGCTGTTTTTT.

This clonotype was counted between two and nine times. This rearrangement joins TRBV7-6 to TRBJ2-7, with D perhaps matching TRBD1 or TRBD2 (5 bases each). Germline values: CDR1 SGHVS, CDR2 FNYEAQ. The CDR3 contains 17 residues. V was clipped by 5 bases and J by 0 bases, with 20 bases between them. CDR3 sequence reads: CASSQVPGTPSSYEQYF. CDR3 coding DNA: TGTGCCAGCAGCCAAGTCCCCGGGACCCCGAGCTCCTACGAGCAGTACTTC.

In regard to this clonotype: No conserved phenylalanine or tryptophan ends this CDR3, so it is likely a read error. This chain joins TRBV6-5 and TRBJ2-3; no definite D call. V was shortened by 0 bases and J by 6 bases, with 13 bases between the two germline ends. CDR3 length: 15 amino acids. Per germline, CDR1 MNHEY and CDR2 SVGAGI. As DNA, the CDR3 is TGTGCCAGCAGTTACTCCATCGGGCCCGGCGATACGCAGTATTAT. Encoded protein: CASSYSIGPGDTQYY.

This clonotype was seen more than once but under ten times. This CDR3 reads CASSSQRPGNTIYF. The CDR3 DNA reads TGTGCCAGCAGCTCACAGCGCCCTGGAAACACCATATATTTT. The chain is built from TRBV11-1 and TRBJ1-3; no firm D call. CDR1 is SGHAT, CDR2 FQDESV, per germline (reference sequence). The CDR3 is 14 amino acids. Trimming took off 4 bases at V and 2 bases at J, with 9 bases between the two ends.

In regard to this clonotype: A junction boundary mismatches the germline segment, possibly from a read error. This chain links TRBV7-9 with TRBJ1-2; 7 bases align to TRBD1. The V gene's germline CDR1 is SEHNR and CDR2 FQNEAQ (reference sequence). This CDR3 spans 13 amino acids. The CDR3 spells CASSLAGQLFSFF. CDR3 sequence (DNA): TGTGCCAGCAGCTTAGCGGGACAGCTATTCTCCTTCTTC.

Many counts were recorded for this clonotype. The rearrangement joins TRBV6-6 to TRBJ2-7; D may correspond to TRBD1 or TRBD2 (5 bases each). The V end was cut by 6 bases, the J end by 5 bases, with 11 bases between. This CDR3 has 12 residues. Per germline, CDR1 MNHNY and CDR2 SVGAGI (reference sequence). The CDR3 bases are TGTGCCAGCAGCCGGGGCCGGGACGAGCAGTACTTC. It translates to CASSRGRDEQYF.